The 18 T cell receptor beta chains given below trace back to one sample, sequenced in a study of OX40 agonist ivuxolimab in advanced cancers. The table came from immunoSEQ multiplex PCR; TCRdb's copy has only in-frame clones and leaves some out. The table lists tens of thousands of clones, roughly nine tenths of them singletons, with around 0.76% in the top ten. Here the sequenced sample was CD4+ or CD8+ T cells sorted from blood, taken in a trial of the OX40 agonist ivuxolimab. These TCRs come from an adult with an advanced solid tumor such as melanoma, head and neck, liver or kidney cancer.

J is TRBJ2-7 and V is TRBV5-1; D is unclear. Trimming took 0 bases from V and 0 from J, leaving 10 bases between them. In germline, CDR1 is SGHRS, CDR2 YFSETQ. The CDR3 is made up of 15 amino acids. The CDR3 region is CASSLVGSGSYEQYF. Written as DNA, the CDR3 is TGCGCCAGCAGCTTGGTGGGCTCAGGCTCCTACGAGCAGTACTTC.

The chain recombines TRBV18 with TRBJ1-5; 7 positions match TRBD1. This CDR3 spans 15 amino acids. Germline loops: CDR1 KGHSH, CDR2 LQKENI. The junction had 6 bases not matched to a gene; V was cut back by 3 bases and J by 4 bases. CDR3 amino acids: CASSPTGQANQPQHF. CDR3 nucleotide sequence: TGTGCCAGCTCACCTACCGGACAGGCTAATCAGCCCCAGCATTTT. Together with reference TRBV18 and TRBJ1-5, the CDR3 gives the full variable domain: NAGVMQNPRHLVRRRGQEARLRCSPMKGHSHVYWYRQLPEEGLKFMVYLQKENIIDESGMPKERFSAEFPKEGPSILRIQQVVRGDSAAYFCASSPTGQANQPQHFGDGTRLSIL.

This clone was picked up a small number of times. Other DNA sequences in the sample encode the same CDR3. The V call is TRBV30, the J call TRBJ1-5; D may be TRBD1 (5 bases). The CDR3 is made up of 13 amino acids. V gave up 5 bases and J gave up 0 bases, with 8 bases separating them. Germline CDR1 GTSNPN, CDR2 SVGIG (reference sequence). The CDR3 here is CAWSRDSNQPQHF. CDR3 coding DNA: TGTGCCTGGTCCAGGGATAGCAATCAGCCCCAGCATTTT.

V gene TRBV4-2 combines with J gene TRBJ1-2; D is unclear. Germline CDR1 reads LGHNA; CDR2 reads YNFKEQ. The V gene lost 3 bases and the J gene lost 1 base, with 3 bases spanning the gap. The CDR3 sequence is 12 residues long. The CDR3 here is CASSQGNYGYTF. The CDR3, as DNA: TGTGCCAGCAGCCAGGGTAACTATGGCTACACCTTC.

The chain carries TRBV7-9 and TRBJ2-2; D gene unclear. V lost 0 bases and J 7 bases, leaving 9 bases between the germline ends. This CDR3 spans 14 amino acids. In germline, CDR1 is SEHNR, CDR2 FQNEAQ (reference sequence). The CDR3 protein is CASSLALQVGELFF. In DNA form, the CDR3 reads TGTGCCAGCAGCTTAGCCTTGCAGGTCGGGGAGCTGTTTTTT.

This rearrangement joins TRBV27 to TRBJ1-4, with D possibly matching TRBD1 (5 bases). The CDR3 consists of 15 residues. The germline CDR1 and CDR2 sequences are MNHEY and SMNVEV (reference sequence). Trimming took off 5 bases at V and 8 bases at J, with 18 bases between the two ends. The CDR3 protein is CASSPSGTWREKLFF. CDR3 sequence (DNA): TGTGCCAGCAGTCCCTCCGGGACTTGGAGGGAAAAACTGTTTTTT.

V is TRBV7-8 and J is TRBJ2-7; tentative D call: TRBD2 (5 bases). V dropped 5 bases and J dropped 7 bases, with 15 bases sitting between them. Germline values: CDR1 SGHVS, CDR2 FQNEAQ. CDR3 length: 13 residues. The CDR3 sequence: CASSARRTGEQYF. CDR3 nucleotides: TGTGCCAGCAGCGCCAGACGGACGGGGGAGCAGTACTTC.

The rearrangement links TRBV28 to TRBJ2-1; D remains ambiguous. The CDR3 totals 18 residues. The germline V and J ends were trimmed by 10 bases and 3 bases, with 28 bases remaining between them. In germline, CDR1 is MDHEN, CDR2 SYDVKM. The CDR3 nucleotides are TGTGCCACCCTGCCCCCAGTGGCCAATATAGTAATCTACAATGAGCAGTTCTTC. Its translation: CATLPPVANIVIYNEQFF. The whole variable domain, remainder taken from reference TRBV28 and TRBJ2-1, is DVKVTQSSRYLVKRTGEKVFLECVQDMDHENMFWYRQDPGLGLRLIYFSYDVKMKEKGDIPEGYSVSREKKERFSLILESASTNQTSMYLCATLPPVANIVIYNEQFFGPGTRLTVL.

This clone was seen a single time. Germline and junction disagree at one end, which may indicate a read error. CDR3 loop: CASSINPQETQYF. CDR3 in DNA: TGTGCCAGTAGTATCAACCCTCAAGAAACCCAGTACTTC. V and J are TRBV19 and TRBJ2-5; D is ambiguous. The CDR3 runs 13 residues. Germline V gene data show CDR1 as LNHDA and CDR2 as SQIVND (reference sequence). The full variable domain, in which reference TRBV19 and TRBJ2-5 provide the parts outside the CDR3, is DGGITQSPKYLFRKEGQNVTLSCEQNLNHDAMYWYRQDPGQGLRLIYYSQIVNDFQKGDIAEGYSVSREKKESFPLTVTSAQKNPTAFYLCASSINPQETQYFGPGTRLLVL.

V usage is TRBV5-1 and J usage is TRBJ1-6; D is undetermined. The germline V and J ends were trimmed by 4 bases and 7 bases, with 21 bases remaining between them. This CDR3 spans 17 amino acids. CDR1 is SGHRS and CDR2 is YFSETQ in the germline V gene. CDR3 protein: CASSPKGGFQLNSPLHF. The CDR3 coding sequence is TGCGCCAGCAGCCCTAAGGGCGGATTTCAACTAAATTCACCCCTCCACTTT.

The chain links TRBV7-2 to TRBJ2-5; D might be TRBD2 (6 bases). With 3 bases removed from V and 4 bases from J, the gap between germline ends came to 15 bases. This CDR3 contains 15 residues. Germline CDR1 SGHTA, CDR2 FQGNSA. CDR3 region: CASSLNPSVRETQYF. The CDR3 nucleotides are TGTGCCAGCAGCTTGAACCCTAGCGTTCGAGAGACCCAGTACTTC.

The rearrangement joins TRBV6-5 to TRBJ2-3, with 7 nucleotides matching TRBD1. The germline V gene has CDR1 MNHEY and CDR2 SVGAGI. V shed 6 bases, J shed 2 bases, and the junction held 8 bases outside the gene matches. CDR3 length equals 15 residues. The CDR3 DNA is TGTGCCAGCAGGCGCACAGGGGTCAACACAGATACGCAGTATTTT. Residues: CASRRTGVNTDTQYF.

V and J are TRBV28 and TRBJ2-2; D not resolved. Germline assignment: CDR1 MDHEN and CDR2 SYDVKM. This CDR3 is 15 amino acids long. Trimming shortened V by 1 base and J by 7 bases, and 13 bases separated the two germline ends. The CDR3 protein is CASSLFAPLSGELFF. The CDR3 nucleotides read TGTGCCAGCAGTTTATTCGCCCCCCTGAGCGGGGAGCTGTTTTTT.

Worth noting for this clone: This sample includes further DNA sequences coding for the same CDR3. V usage is TRBV12-5 and J usage is TRBJ2-3, with a weak D call TRBD1 (6 bases). Deletions cut 1 base from V and 2 bases from J, with 7 bases between. This CDR3 has 14 amino acids. Germline assignment: CDR1 LGHNT and CDR2 FRNRAP. The CDR3 here is CASGLGTDTDTQYF. CDR3 sequence (DNA): TGTGCTAGTGGTTTGGGGACAGACACAGATACGCAGTATTTT.

The chain joins TRBV29-1 to TRBJ2-1; 8 bases fit TRBD1. The germline CDR1 and CDR2 sequences are SQVTM and ANQGSEA. The CDR3 covers 12 residues. V was clipped by 5 bases and J by 9 bases; unmatched bases: 6. This CDR3 reads CSVQTDRGEQFF. The CDR3 nucleotides are TGCAGCGTTCAGACCGACAGGGGTGAGCAGTTCTTC.

The rearrangement uses TRBV19 and TRBJ2-1, with D possibly TRBD2 on 7 matching bases. Trimming stripped 6 bases from V and 4 bases from J, with 16 bases between. Germline lookup yields CDR1 LNHDA and CDR2 SQIVND (reference sequence). CDR3 length: 15 amino acids. In DNA form, the CDR3 reads TGTGCCAGTAGGGTTTGGGAGGGGGGATACAATGAGCAGTTCTTC. It translates to CASRVWEGGYNEQFF. The complete variable domain, with remaining parts taken from reference TRBV19 and TRBJ2-1, reads DGGITQSPKYLFRKEGQNVTLSCEQNLNHDAMYWYRQDPGQGLRLIYYSQIVNDFQKGDIAEGYSVSREKKESFPLTVTSAQKNPTAFYLCASRVWEGGYNEQFFGPGTRLTVL.

This clone has only one observation. The rearrangement uses TRBV27 and TRBJ2-5, with D uncertain. Germline V CDR1 and CDR2: MNHEY, SMNVEV (reference sequence). The CDR3 covers 13 residues. Trimming left V 6 bases short and J 5 bases short, with 13 bases between. This CDR3 reads CASSQTIWETQYF. The CDR3 DNA is TGTGCCAGCAGCCAGACGATATGGGAGACCCAGTACTTC.

The V call is TRBV5-4, the J call TRBJ2-3; TRBD2 aligns across 8 bases. Germline CDR1 is SGHNT and CDR2 is YYREEE (reference sequence). J lost 3 bases, V lost 0 bases, and 6 bases had no gene match. The CDR3 covers 16 residues. The CDR3 reads CASSLAGREGTDTQYF. DNA of the CDR3: TGTGCCAGCAGCTTGGCCGGGAGGGAAGGGACAGATACGCAGTATTTT.